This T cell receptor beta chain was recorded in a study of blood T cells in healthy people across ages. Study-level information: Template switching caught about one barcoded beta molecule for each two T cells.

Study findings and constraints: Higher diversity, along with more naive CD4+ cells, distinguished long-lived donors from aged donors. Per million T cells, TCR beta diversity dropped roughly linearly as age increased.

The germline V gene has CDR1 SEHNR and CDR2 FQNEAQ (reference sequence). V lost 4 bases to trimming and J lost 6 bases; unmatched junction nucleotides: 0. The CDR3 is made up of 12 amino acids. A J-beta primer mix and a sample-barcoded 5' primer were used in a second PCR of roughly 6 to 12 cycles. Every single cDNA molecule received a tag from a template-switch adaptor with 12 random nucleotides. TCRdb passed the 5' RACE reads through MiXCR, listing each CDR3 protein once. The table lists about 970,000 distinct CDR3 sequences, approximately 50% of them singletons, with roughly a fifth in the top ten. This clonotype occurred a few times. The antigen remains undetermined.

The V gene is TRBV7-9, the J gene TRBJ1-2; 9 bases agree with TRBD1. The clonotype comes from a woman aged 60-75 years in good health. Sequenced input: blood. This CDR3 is CASSWDRDGYTF. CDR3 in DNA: TGTGCCAGCAGCTGGGACAGGGATGGCTACACCTTC.